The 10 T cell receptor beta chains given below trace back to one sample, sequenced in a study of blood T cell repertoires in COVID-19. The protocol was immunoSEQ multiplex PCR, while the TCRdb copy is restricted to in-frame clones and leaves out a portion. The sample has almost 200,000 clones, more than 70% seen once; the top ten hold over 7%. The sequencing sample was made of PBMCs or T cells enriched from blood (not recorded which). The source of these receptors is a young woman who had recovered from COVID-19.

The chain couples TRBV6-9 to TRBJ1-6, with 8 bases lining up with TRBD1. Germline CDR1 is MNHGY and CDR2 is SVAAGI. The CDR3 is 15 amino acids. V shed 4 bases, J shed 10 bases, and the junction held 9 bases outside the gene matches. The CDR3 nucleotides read TGTGCCAGCAGTTTGAACAGGGGGTTTTGGTCACCCCTCCACTTT. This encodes CASSLNRGFWSPLHF.

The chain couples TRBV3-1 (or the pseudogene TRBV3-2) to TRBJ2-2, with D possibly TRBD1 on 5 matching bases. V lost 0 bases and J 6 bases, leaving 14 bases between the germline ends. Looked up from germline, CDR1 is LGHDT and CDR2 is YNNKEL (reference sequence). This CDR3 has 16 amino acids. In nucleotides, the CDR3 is TGTGCCAGCAGCCAAGATTTGGGGCAGGGTTCCGGGGAGCTGTTTTTT. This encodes CASSQDLGQGSGELFF.

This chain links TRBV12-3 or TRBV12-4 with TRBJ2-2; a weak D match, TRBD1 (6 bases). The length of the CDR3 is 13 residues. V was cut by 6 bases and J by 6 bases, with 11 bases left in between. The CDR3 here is CASRNRAAGELFF. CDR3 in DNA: TGTGCCAGCAGAAACAGGGCGGCCGGGGAGCTGTTTTTT.

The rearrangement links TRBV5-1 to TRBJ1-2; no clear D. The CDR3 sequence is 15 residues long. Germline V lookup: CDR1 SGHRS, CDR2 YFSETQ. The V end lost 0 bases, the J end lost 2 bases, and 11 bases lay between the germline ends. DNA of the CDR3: TGCGCCAGCAGCTTGGGTGACACCCTGAACTATGGCTACACCTTC. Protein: CASSLGDTLNYGYTF.

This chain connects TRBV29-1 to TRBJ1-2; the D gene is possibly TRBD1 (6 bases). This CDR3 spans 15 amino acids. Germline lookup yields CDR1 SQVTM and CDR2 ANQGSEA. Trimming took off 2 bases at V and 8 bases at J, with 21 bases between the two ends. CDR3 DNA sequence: TGCAGCGTTGAAAGCCGTACAGGGCCCATAGAAGGCTACACCTTC. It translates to CSVESRTGPIEGYTF. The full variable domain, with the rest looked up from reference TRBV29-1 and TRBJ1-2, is SAVISQKPSRDICQRGTSLTIQCQVDSQVTMMFWYRQQPGQSLTLIATANQGSEATYESGFVIDKFPISRPNLTFSTLTVSNMSPEDSSIYLCSVESRTGPIEGYTFGSGTRLTVV.

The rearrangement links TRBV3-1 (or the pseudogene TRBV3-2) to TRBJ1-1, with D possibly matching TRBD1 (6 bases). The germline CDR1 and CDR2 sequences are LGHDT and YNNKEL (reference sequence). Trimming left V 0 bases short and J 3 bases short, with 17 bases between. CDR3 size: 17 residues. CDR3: CASSQDQRGSGDTEAFF. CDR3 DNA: TGTGCCAGCAGCCAAGATCAGAGGGGGAGTGGGGACACTGAAGCTTTCTTT.

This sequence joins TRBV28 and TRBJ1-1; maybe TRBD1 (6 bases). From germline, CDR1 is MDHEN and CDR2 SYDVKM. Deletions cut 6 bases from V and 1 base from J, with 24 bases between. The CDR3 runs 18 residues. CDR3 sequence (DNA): TGTGCCAGCAGCACACGGATTCTCGTCACCAGGGGGAACACTGAAGCTTTCTTT. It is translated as CASSTRILVTRGNTEAFF.

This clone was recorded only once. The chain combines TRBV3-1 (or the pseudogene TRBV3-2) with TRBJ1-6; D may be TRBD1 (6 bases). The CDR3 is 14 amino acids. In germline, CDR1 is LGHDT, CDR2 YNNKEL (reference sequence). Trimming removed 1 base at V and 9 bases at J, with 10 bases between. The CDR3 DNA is TGTGCCAGCAGCCAAGTACAGGGTGGTTCACCCCTCCACTTT. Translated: CASSQVQGGSPLHF.

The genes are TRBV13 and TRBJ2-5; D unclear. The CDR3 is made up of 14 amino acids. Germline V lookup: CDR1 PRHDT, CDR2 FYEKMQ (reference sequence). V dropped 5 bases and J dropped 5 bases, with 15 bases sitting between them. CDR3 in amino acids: CASSEVAGRETQYF. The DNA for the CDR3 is TGTGCCAGCAGCGAGGTGGCTGGCCGGGAGACCCAGTACTTC. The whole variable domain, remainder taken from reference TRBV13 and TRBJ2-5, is AAGVIQSPRHLIKEKRETATLKCYPIPRHDTVYWYQQGPGQDPQFLISFYEKMQSDKGSIPDRFSAQQFSDYHSELNMSSLELGDSALYFCASSEVAGRETQYFGPGTRLLVL.

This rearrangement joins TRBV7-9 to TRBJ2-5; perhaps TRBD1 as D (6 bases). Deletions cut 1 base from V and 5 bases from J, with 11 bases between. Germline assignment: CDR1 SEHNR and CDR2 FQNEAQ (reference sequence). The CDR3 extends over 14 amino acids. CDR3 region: CASSLVGAEETQYF. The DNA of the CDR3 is TGTGCCAGCAGCTTAGTGGGGGCCGAGGAGACCCAGTACTTC.